These T cell receptor beta chains were read from a single sample in a study of cytotoxic CD8 clonotypes in ibrutinib-treated CLL. Sequencing used immunoSEQ multiplex PCR; TCRdb keeps in-frame clones, though not all of them. The profile shows approximately 330,000 clones, just under 80% of them singletons. Here the sequenced sample was PBMCs, taken before ibrutinib treatment. The origin of the receptors is a human donor with chronic lymphocytic leukemia. Both conserved end residues are part of each CDR3. The D gene is left open where the match is weak. Where a row states a size, it is once, few, many or the class of an expanded clone; other rows omit it.

13,TRBV7-2,-,TRBJ2-5,TRBD1,CASTPQGAETQYF,TGTGCCAGCACCCCACAGGGGGCAGAGACCCAGTACTTC
15,TRBV5-6,-,TRBJ2-5,TRBD2,CASSLGLAVRGTQYF,TGTGCCAGCAGCTTGGGACTAGCGGTCCGAGGGACCCAGTACTTC
15,TRBV27,-,TRBJ2-7,-,CASSHSGGSSYEQYF,TGTGCCAGCAGTCACTCAGGGGGGAGCTCCTACGAGCAGTACTTC
15,TRBV29-1,-,TRBJ2-3,TRBD1,CSVQGAAILPDTQYF,TGCAGCGTTCAGGGGGCCGCAATACTACCAGATACGCAGTATTTT
15,TRBV4-3,-,TRBJ2-7,-,CASSQRRDTSYEQYF,TGCGCCAGCAGCCAACGACGGGACACTTCCTACGAGCAGTACTTC
15,TRBV7-2,-,TRBJ1-1,-,CASSLVAGDITEAFF,TGTGCCAGCAGCTTAGTCGCAGGGGACATAACTGAAGCTTTCTTT
13,TRBV7-2,once,TRBJ1-3,-,CASSLAGKDTIYF,TGTGCCAGCAGCTTGGCTGGAAAGGACACCATATATTTT
13,TRBV7-2,-,TRBJ2-7,TRBD1,CASRKTGTYEQYF,TGTGCCAGCAGAAAGACAGGGACCTACGAGCAGTACTTC
15,TRBV5-1,once,TRBJ2-2,-,CASSLASSWAGELFF,TGCGCCAGCAGCTTGGCTAGCTCTTGGGCCGGGGAGCTGTTTTTT
19,TRBV7-9,-,TRBJ2-1,TRBD2,CASSLERNALAAHYNEQFF,TGTGCCAGCAGCTTAGAGAGAAACGCCCTAGCGGCGCATTACAATGAGCAGTTCTTC
14,TRBV5-1,-,TRBJ1-4,-,CASSLGGAREKLFF,TGCGCCAGCAGTCTTGGGGGCGCAAGGGAAAAACTGTTTTTT
9,TRBV25-1,-,TRBJ1-5,-,CASGQPQHF,TGTGCCAGCGGTCAGCCCCAGCATTTT
16,TRBV4-2,-,TRBJ2-2,-,CASSRKRPGGTGELFF,TGTGCCAGCAGCCGGAAGCGACCCGGAGGGACCGGGGAGCTGTTTTTT
14,TRBV5-1,-,TRBJ2-1,TRBD1,CASRGTGGRNEQFF,TGCGCCAGCAGGGGGACAGGGGGCAGGAATGAGCAGTTCTTC
14,TRBV4-1,-,TRBJ1-4,-,CASSHTGDNEKLFF,TGCGCCAGCAGCCATACAGGAGATAATGAAAAACTGTTTTTT
15,TRBV28,-,TRBJ2-5,-,CASTYWLEDRETQYF,TGTGCCAGCACTTATTGGCTCGAGGATCGGGAGACCCAGTACTTC
15,TRBV19,-,TRBJ1-2,-,CASSGGVAGTYGYTF,TGTGCCAGTAGTGGAGGGGTTGCAGGGACCTATGGCTACACCTTC
13,TRBV2,-,TRBJ1-1,-,CASPEGRKAEAFF,TGTGCCAGCCCTGAGGGCAGGAAGGCTGAAGCTTTCTTT
13,TRBV5-1,-,TRBJ2-7,-,CASSPQGGYEQYF,TGCGCCAGCAGTCCCCAGGGAGGCTACGAGCAGTACTTC
14,TRBV7-9,-,TRBJ2-5,-,CASSLTTLQETQYF,TGTGCCAGCAGCTTAACGACACTTCAAGAGACCCAGTACTTC
14,TRBV5-1,-,TRBJ1-1,-,CASSLAGENTEAFF,TGCGCCAGCAGCTTGGCAGGGGAGAACACTGAAGCTTTCTTT
15,TRBV5-1,-,TRBJ1-1,-,CASSLGGQLNTEAFF,TGCGCCAGCAGCTTGGGAGGACAGTTGAACACTGAAGCTTTCTTT
14,TRBV10-2,-,TRBJ2-7,-,CASRDPSATYEQYF,TGCGCCAGCAGGGACCCCTCGGCCACCTACGAGCAGTACTTC
17,TRBV5-6,-,TRBJ2-1,-,CASSPEGLGIIYNEQFF,TGTGCCAGCAGCCCCGAGGGACTGGGAATCATCTACAATGAGCAGTTCTTC
15,TRBV7-6,-,TRBJ2-7,-,CASSLGFSVRYEQYF,TGTGCCAGCAGCTTGGGGTTTTCAGTGCGGTACGAGCAGTACTTC
14,TRBV29-1,-,TRBJ2-1,-,CSVEPDREGNEQFF,TGCAGCGTTGAGCCGGACAGAGAGGGGAATGAGCAGTTCTTC
21,TRBV5-1,-,TRBJ2-1,TRBD2,CASSYRPGAGLAGGPYNEQFF,TGCGCCAGCAGTTACCGCCCGGGGGCAGGTCTAGCGGGAGGCCCCTACAATGAGCAGTTCTTC
17,TRBV5-1,-,TRBJ2-1,TRBD2,CASSQGLAGNADNEQFF,TGCGCCAGCAGCCAGGGACTAGCGGGAAATGCCGACAATGAGCAGTTCTTC
13,TRBV9,-,TRBJ2-7,-,CASSGDTSYEQYF,TGTGCCAGCAGCGGGGACACCTCCTACGAGCAGTACTTC
15,TRBV6-5,-,TRBJ2-3,-,CASSYWRTATDTQYF,TGTGCCAGCAGTTACTGGCGTACGGCAACAGATACGCAGTATTTT
15,TRBV18,few,TRBJ1-1,-,CASSPQLGGNTEAFF,TGTGCCAGCTCACCACAATTGGGCGGGAACACTGAAGCTTTCTTT
15,TRBV6-5,-,TRBJ2-2,TRBD2,CASTWTSGSTGELFF,TGTGCCAGCACTTGGACTAGCGGATCCACCGGGGAGCTGTTTTTT
15,TRBV4-3,-,TRBJ2-1,TRBD2,CASSQILARYNEQFF,TGCGCCAGCAGCCAAATACTAGCGAGATACAATGAGCAGTTCTTC
18,TRBV4-2,-,TRBJ2-5,TRBD2,CASSQEGGLAGGHETQYF,TGTGCCAGCAGCCAAGAAGGAGGACTAGCGGGAGGGCACGAGACCCAGTACTTC
15,TRBV7-2,-,TRBJ2-5,TRBD1,CASSYQTGGGETQYF,TGTGCCAGCAGTTACCAGACAGGGGGGGGAGAGACCCAGTACTTC
15,TRBV7-6,-,TRBJ1-1,-,CASSLVRGAETEAFF,TGTGCCAGCAGCTTAGTCCGGGGTGCGGAGACTGAAGCTTTCTTT
14,TRBV4-1,-,TRBJ1-1,-,CASSPQRGDTEAFF,TGCGCCAGCAGCCCACAGAGGGGGGACACTGAAGCTTTCTTT
15,TRBV9,-,TRBJ2-5,TRBD2,CASSVSSGRVETQYF,TGTGCCAGCAGCGTATCTAGCGGGAGGGTCGAGACCCAGTACTTC
12,TRBV28,-,TRBJ1-5,-,CASSLPILPQHF,TGTGCCAGCAGTTTACCAATCTTGCCCCAGCATTTT
14,TRBV7-9,-,TRBJ1-2,TRBD1,CASSFDRQGKGYTF,TGTGCCAGCAGCTTTGATCGACAGGGCAAGGGCTACACCTTC
12,TRBV29-1,-,TRBJ1-1,TRBD1,CSADRGSTEAFF,TGCAGCGCCGACAGGGGGAGCACTGAAGCTTTCTTT
11,TRBV30,-,TRBJ2-7,-,CAWSVNYEQYF,TGTGCCTGGAGTGTAAACTACGAGCAGTACTTC
15,TRBV28,-,TRBJ1-2,-,CASRPLGARGDGYTF,TGTGCCAGCAGGCCCCTAGGGGCCAGAGGTGATGGCTACACCTTC
15,TRBV6-4,-,TRBJ2-1,-,CASSDSLASYNEQFF,TGTGCCAGCAGTGACTCGTTAGCCTCCTACAATGAGCAGTTCTTC
15,TRBV28,few,TRBJ1-5,TRBD1,CASNYLRQGSQPQHF,TGTGCCAGCAACTATCTGAGACAGGGAAGTCAGCCCCAGCATTTT
16,TRBV30,-,TRBJ2-2,TRBD2,CAWTSSGRRNTGELFF,TGTGCCTGGACCTCTAGCGGGAGGCGGAACACCGGGGAGCTGTTTTTT
16,TRBV30,-,TRBJ1-2,-,CAWSSAGEITSYGYTF,TGTGCCTGGAGTTCCGCGGGAGAGATAACCTCCTATGGCTACACCTTC
15,TRBV5-1,-,TRBJ2-5,TRBD2,CASTLWGGFEETQYF,TGCGCCAGCACCCTGTGGGGGGGTTTTGAGGAGACCCAGTACTTC
13,TRBV6-5,few,TRBJ1-1,-,CASSYSSLTEAFF,TGTGCCAGCAGTTACTCGAGCTTGACTGAAGCTTTCTTT
14,TRBV4-3,-,TRBJ1-6,-,CASSQEEGRTPLHF,TGCGCCAGCAGCCAAGAAGAAGGGAGGACACCCCTCCACTTT
13,TRBV27,-,TRBJ2-1,-,CASSVGHYNEQFF,TGTGCCAGCAGTGTGGGACATTACAATGAGCAGTTCTTC
16,TRBV5-6,-,TRBJ2-7,-,CASSDLLAGDSYEQYF,TGTGCCAGCAGCGACCTTCTAGCAGGGGACTCCTACGAGCAGTACTTC